A selection of T cell receptor beta chains follows, all from one sample in a study of cytomegalovirus exposure and HLA in healthy donors. The assay was immunoSEQ multiplex PCR, and TCRdb's table has in-frame clones only and misses some. The table has approximately 74,000 clones, roughly 75% seen once. The sequenced sample consisted of PBMCs. Receptors originate from a man aged 55 to 70 in good health and CMV-seropositive. Each CDR3 is given with its conserved first and last residue. Each record gives: J gene, clone size, D gene, V gene, CDR3 protein, CDR3 DNA. The D gene is left open where the match is weak. Clone size is shown for a subset of rows, as once, few, many or a class of expanded clone.

TRBJ2-6	-	-	TRBV19	CAAGAGANVLTF	TGTGCCGCAGGGGCTGGGGCCAACGTCCTGACTTTC
TRBJ1-2	-	-	TRBV7-9	CASSFGTSFMGYTF	TGTGCCAGCAGCTTTGGGACAAGCTTTATGGGCTACACCTTC
TRBJ2-7	-	TRBD1	TRBV6-6	CASSSLDRGYEQYF	TGTGCCAGCAGTTCCTTGGACAGGGGGTACGAGCAGTACTTC
TRBJ2-5	-	TRBD1	TRBV2	CASSDLQGQETQYF	TGTGCCAGCAGTGATCTACAGGGGCAAGAGACCCAGTACTTC
TRBJ2-2	-	TRBD1	TRBV5-6	CASSRDRGGELFF	TGTGCCAGCAGCCGGGACAGGGGAGGGGAGCTGTTTTTT
TRBJ2-3	-	TRBD2	TRBV9	CASSVDGTSGDTQYF	TGTGCCAGCAGCGTAGACGGGACTAGCGGTGATACGCAGTATTTT
TRBJ1-1	-	TRBD1	TRBV4-1	CASRTGETEAFF	TGCGCCAGCAGAACAGGGGAGACTGAAGCTTTCTTT
TRBJ2-3	few	-	TRBV7-9	CASSPGAGVGDTQYF	TGTGCCAGCAGCCCAGGGGCAGGGGTAGGAGATACGCAGTATTTT
TRBJ2-7	-	-	TRBV5-4	CASSSRYEQYF	TGTGCCAGCAGTTCCAGATACGAGCAGTACTTC
TRBJ1-1	once	-	TRBV6-5	CASSKRGFTEAFF	TGTGCCAGCAGTAAAAGGGGTTTCACTGAAGCTTTCTTT
TRBJ2-6	-	-	TRBV28	CASSFRVSGANVLTF	TGTGCCAGCAGTTTCCGAGTTTCTGGGGCCAACGTCCTGACTTTC
TRBJ2-2	-	-	TRBV10-2	CASSEGGGMAGELFF	TGCGCCAGCAGTGAGGGCGGAGGGATGGCCGGGGAGCTGTTTTTT
TRBJ2-3	once	-	TRBV5-1	CASSSVTGLRTDTQYF	TGCGCCAGCAGCTCCGTTACAGGGCTCAGGACAGATACGCAGTATTTT
TRBJ1-1	-	TRBD1	TRBV2	CASRDTGAPNTEAFF	TGTGCCAGCAGAGATACAGGGGCCCCTAACACTGAAGCTTTCTTT
TRBJ2-1	-	-	TRBV7-9	CASSSGDSAFDNEQFF	TGTGCCAGCAGCTCGGGGGACAGCGCTTTTGACAATGAGCAGTTCTTC
TRBJ2-7	-	TRBD1	TRBV7-9	CASSSGQGDSYEQYF	TGTGCCAGCAGCTCCGGACAGGGGGACTCCTACGAGCAGTACTTC
TRBJ1-1	-	TRBD1	TRBV28	CASSLGQMNTEAFF	TGTGCCAGCAGTTTGGGACAGATGAACACTGAAGCTTTCTTT
TRBJ2-2	-	TRBD2	TRBV5-1	CASVRLAGGTGELFF	TGCGCCAGCGTTAGACTAGCGGGAGGCACCGGGGAGCTGTTTTTT
TRBJ1-5	-	-	TRBV19	CASSIVPGNQPQHF	TGTGCCAGTAGTATAGTGCCCGGTAATCAGCCCCAGCATTTT
TRBJ1-5	-	TRBD1	TRBV7-9	CASSPSGTGYEPQHF	TGTGCCAGCAGCCCATCCGGGACAGGGTATGAGCCCCAGCATTTT
TRBJ1-2	once	-	TRBV5-1	CASSLGGSGTPGYTF	TGCGCCAGCAGCTTGGGGGGATCCGGGACTCCTGGCTACACCTTC
TRBJ1-3	-	TRBD1	TRBV7-6	CASSLEVRGPGNTIYF	TGTGCCAGCAGCTTAGAGGTCAGGGGGCCCGGAAACACCATATATTTT
TRBJ2-7	-	TRBD1	TRBV5-8	CASSLQDRNSGEQYF	TGTGCCAGCAGCCTCCAGGACAGGAATTCTGGCGAGCAGTACTTC
TRBJ1-1	few	TRBD1	TRBV29-1	CSAVGTGAGNTEAFF	TGCAGCGCCGTAGGGACAGGGGCGGGGAACACTGAAGCTTTCTTT
TRBJ2-1	-	TRBD2	TRBV7-8	CASSSPGGGYNEQFF	TGTGCCAGCAGTTCCCCCGGGGGAGGGTACAATGAGCAGTTCTTC
TRBJ1-1	few	-	TRBV10-3	CAISESATVGTEAFF	TGTGCCATCAGTGAGTCGGCTACAGTGGGCACTGAAGCTTTCTTT
TRBJ1-1	-	-	TRBV4-1	CASSQERQARTEAFF	TGCGCCAGCAGCCAAGAACGACAGGCCAGGACTGAAGCTTTCTTT
TRBJ1-1	-	-	TRBV6-1	CASRARINTEAFF	TGTGCCAGCAGGGCACGAATAAACACTGAAGCTTTCTTT
TRBJ1-1	-	TRBD1	TRBV29-1	CSVLGGSNTEAFF	TGCAGCGTTCTAGGGGGCTCGAACACTGAAGCTTTCTTT
TRBJ1-1	-	-	TRBV11-2	CASSPTGYTEAFF	TGTGCCAGCAGCCCTACAGGGTACACTGAAGCTTTCTTT
TRBJ1-1	few	-	TRBV18	CASSPRQGNTEAFF	TGTGCCAGCTCACCACGGCAGGGGAACACTGAAGCTTTCTTT
TRBJ2-1	-	-	TRBV19	CASSIEAFYNEQFF	TGTGCCAGTAGTATAGAGGCCTTCTACAATGAGCAGTTCTTC
TRBJ2-1	-	-	TRBV11-2	CASSLDPNNNEQFF	TGTGCCAGCAGCTTAGATCCTAATAACAATGAGCAGTTCTTC
TRBJ2-7	-	TRBD1	TRBV27	CASSFRRGWHEQYF	TGTGCCAGCAGTTTCCGCAGGGGGTGGCACGAGCAGTACTTC
TRBJ2-4	-	TRBD2	TRBV11-3	CASSFGTSEIAKNIQYF	TGTGCCAGCAGCTTCGGGACTAGCGAAATAGCCAAAAACATTCAGTACTTC
TRBJ1-2	-	TRBD1	TRBV5-1	CASSLGDRGYGYTF	TGCGCCAGCAGCTTGGGGGACAGGGGCTATGGCTACACCTTC
TRBJ1-5	-	TRBD1	TRBV11-2	CASSQNRGNQPQHF	TGTGCCAGCAGCCAAAACAGGGGTAATCAGCCCCAGCATTTT
TRBJ1-1	few	-	TRBV5-1	CASSYREGGEAFF	TGCGCCAGCAGCTACAGGGAAGGTGGTGAAGCTTTCTTT
TRBJ2-4	-	-	TRBV7-2	CASSLGGLQNIQYF	TGTGCCAGCAGCTTGGGGGGGCTCCAAAACATTCAGTACTTC
TRBJ2-3	once	-	TRBV20-1	CSLRSTDTQYF	TGCAGTCTGAGGAGCACAGATACGCAGTATTTT
TRBJ1-1	-	-	TRBV9	CASSVGELNTEAFF	TGTGCCAGCAGCGTAGGTGAGTTGAACACTGAAGCTTTCTTT
TRBJ2-5	-	-	TRBV5-1	CASSLDVVQETQYF	TGCGCCAGCAGCTTGGATGTGGTCCAGGAGACCCAGTACTTC
TRBJ2-5	few	TRBD2	TRBV4-1	CASSQETSGDQETQYF	TGCGCCAGCAGCCAAGAAACTAGCGGTGATCAAGAGACCCAGTACTTC
TRBJ1-2	-	-	TRBV6-5	CASSYGSGSGYTF	TGTGCCAGCAGTTACGGGTCAGGGTCTGGCTACACCTTC
TRBJ1-5	-	-	TRBV10-2	CASRVGHNSNQPQHF	TGCGCCAGCAGAGTTGGACACAATAGCAATCAGCCCCAGCATTTT
TRBJ1-1	once	-	TRBV5-5	CASSRVMTTGFSPNTEAFF	TGTGCCAGCAGCCGCGTGATGACTACAGGGTTTAGCCCGAACACTGAAGCTTTCTTT
TRBJ2-7	-	TRBD2	TRBV28	CASSLTGGWDSRTYEQYF	TGTGCCAGCAGCCTCACGGGAGGCTGGGACTCCCGAACCTACGAGCAGTACTTC
TRBJ2-7	-	TRBD1	TRBV7-9	CASRPGTAHEQYF	TGTGCCAGCAGGCCCGGGACAGCCCACGAGCAGTACTTC
TRBJ2-1	-	TRBD2	TRBV6-6	CASSYSGEGFF	TGTGCCAGCAGTTACTCGGGGGAGGGGTTCTTC
TRBJ1-2	-	-	TRBV5-1	CASSPQGHYYGYTF	TGCGCCAGCAGTCCTCAGGGCCACTACTATGGCTACACCTTC
TRBJ1-2	-	TRBD1	TRBV11-3	CASSLAGTGGYGYTF	TGTGCCAGCAGCTTAGCCGGGACAGGGGGCTATGGCTACACCTTC
TRBJ1-2	-	-	TRBV27	CASSLSRQDLNYGYTF	TGTGCCAGCAGTTTATCTCGACAGGACCTTAACTATGGCTACACCTTC
TRBJ2-3	-	-	TRBV15	CATGLAGRTDTQYF	TGTGCCACCGGCCTGGCGGGGCGTACAGATACGCAGTATTTT
TRBJ2-7	-	TRBD1	TRBV7-8	CASSSGTVKAYEQYF	TGTGCCAGCAGCTCGGGGACAGTTAAGGCTTACGAGCAGTACTTC
TRBJ1-5	-	-	TRBV6-1	CASRNRESHQPQHF	TGTGCCAGCAGAAACAGGGAATCCCATCAGCCCCAGCATTTT